This T cell receptor beta chain was observed in a study of CD8+CD57+ T cells in acquired aplastic anemia. Using genomic DNA as the template, TCR beta VDJ and CDR3 profiling was carried out. Using its own MiXCR run on the reads, TCRdb lists one record per CDR3 protein. The sample yields under 500,000 distinct CDR3 sequences, approximately 33% seen once. This clonotype was picked up a small number of times. Trimming pared 4 bases from V and 7 bases from J, leaving 20 bases between. The CDR3 has 15 residues. Germline lookup yields CDR1 SGHTS and CDR2 YDEGEE. It was patients with CD8+CD57+ cell expansion by flow cytometry who were chosen for sequencing.

This sequence was found in a human donor with aplastic anemia. What was sequenced was sorted CD4+, CD8+, or CD8+CD57+ T cells (not recorded which) from PBMCs. V and J are TRBV5-8 and TRBJ2-5; possibly TRBD1 for D (6 bases). CDR3 loop: CASSPTGSAPGTQYF. The CDR3 coding sequence is TGTGCCAGCAGCCCGACAGGATCAGCCCCCGGGACCCAGTACTTC.